This is a list of T cell receptor beta chains from one sample in a study of T cell responses to AZD1222 COVID-19 vaccine. Clones were sequenced by immunoSEQ multiplex PCR, and TCRdb holds only the in-frame ones, with some missing. The sample includes tens of thousands of clones, roughly nine tenths of them seen just once. The sequencing here drew on peripheral blood, taken 28 days after the second AZD1222 dose. These receptors came from an adult who received the AZD1222 COVID-19 vaccine. The CDR3 runs from the conserved cysteine through the conserved F or W. Fields, in order: CDR3 protein, V gene.

CDR3aa: CASSYPARGAGTEAFF
v_gene: TRBV6-5

CDR3aa: CASSLAYGQGDGYTF
v_gene: TRBV5-1

CDR3aa: CAISESTQSTDTQYF
v_gene: TRBV10-3

CDR3aa: CASSYSGPTGELFF
v_gene: TRBV6-6

CDR3aa: CASSPYGGGETQYF
v_gene: TRBV7-2

CDR3aa: CASNRGLYGYTF
v_gene: TRBV7-2

CDR3aa: CASSYSAGSHEQYF
v_gene: TRBV6-5

CDR3aa: CASSEAPGALRNEQFF
v_gene: TRBV6-1

CDR3aa: CASSLKGGTRNEQFF
v_gene: TRBV7-3

CDR3aa: CASSEQGGYNEQFF
v_gene: TRBV28

CDR3aa: CASSFVPGGGGNTIYF
v_gene: TRBV7-2

CDR3aa: CASRSPNGGQNTEAFF
v_gene: TRBV7-9

CDR3aa: CAWSPQNTEAFF
v_gene: TRBV30

CDR3aa: CAWQGLGDTEAFF
v_gene: TRBV30

CDR3aa: CAWRRLPGQGFYGYTF
v_gene: TRBV30

CDR3aa: CASTERASLGADTQYF
v_gene: TRBV2

CDR3aa: CASSLGGGRGYTF
v_gene: TRBV12-3/TRBV12-4